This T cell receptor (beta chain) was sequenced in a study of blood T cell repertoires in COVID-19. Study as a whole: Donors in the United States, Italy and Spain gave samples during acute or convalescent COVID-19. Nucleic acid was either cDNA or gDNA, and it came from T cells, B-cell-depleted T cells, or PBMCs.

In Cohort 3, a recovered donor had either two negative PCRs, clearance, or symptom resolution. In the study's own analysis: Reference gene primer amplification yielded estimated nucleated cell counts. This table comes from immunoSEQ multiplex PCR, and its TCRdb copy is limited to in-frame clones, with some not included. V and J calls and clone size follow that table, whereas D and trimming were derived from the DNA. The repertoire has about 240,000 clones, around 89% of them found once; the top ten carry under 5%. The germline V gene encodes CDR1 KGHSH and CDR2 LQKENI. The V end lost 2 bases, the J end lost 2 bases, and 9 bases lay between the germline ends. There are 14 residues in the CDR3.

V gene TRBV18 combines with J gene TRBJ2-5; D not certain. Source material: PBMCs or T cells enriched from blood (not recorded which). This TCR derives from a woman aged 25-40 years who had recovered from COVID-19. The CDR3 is CASSPRQTQETQYF. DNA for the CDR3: TGTGCCAGCTCACCAAGGCAGACACAAGAGACCCAGTACTTC.